The text below deals with one T cell receptor (beta chain). This sample stems from a study of blood T cell repertoires in COVID-19. Study information: T cells, B-cell-depleted T cells, or PBMCs provided the cDNA or gDNA that served as material.

This CDR3 contains 14 residues. Germline V gene sequence: CDR1 SNHLY, CDR2 FYNNEI. V lost 6 bases to trimming and J lost 7 bases; unmatched junction nucleotides: 11. Using immunoSEQ multiplex PCR, the repertoire was profiled, and TCRdb retains in-frame clones only, with some absent. The sample has about 230,000 clones; approximately 80% are singletons. This receptor was taken from a woman aged 45-59 years with acute or convalescent COVID-19. Sequenced material: peripheral blood. The J gene is TRBJ1-2, the V gene TRBV2, with TRBD1 identical over 7 bases. The CDR3 here is CASRTDRVSSGYTF. CDR3 DNA sequence: TGTGCCAGCAGGACAGACAGGGTTTCGAGTGGCTACACCTTC.